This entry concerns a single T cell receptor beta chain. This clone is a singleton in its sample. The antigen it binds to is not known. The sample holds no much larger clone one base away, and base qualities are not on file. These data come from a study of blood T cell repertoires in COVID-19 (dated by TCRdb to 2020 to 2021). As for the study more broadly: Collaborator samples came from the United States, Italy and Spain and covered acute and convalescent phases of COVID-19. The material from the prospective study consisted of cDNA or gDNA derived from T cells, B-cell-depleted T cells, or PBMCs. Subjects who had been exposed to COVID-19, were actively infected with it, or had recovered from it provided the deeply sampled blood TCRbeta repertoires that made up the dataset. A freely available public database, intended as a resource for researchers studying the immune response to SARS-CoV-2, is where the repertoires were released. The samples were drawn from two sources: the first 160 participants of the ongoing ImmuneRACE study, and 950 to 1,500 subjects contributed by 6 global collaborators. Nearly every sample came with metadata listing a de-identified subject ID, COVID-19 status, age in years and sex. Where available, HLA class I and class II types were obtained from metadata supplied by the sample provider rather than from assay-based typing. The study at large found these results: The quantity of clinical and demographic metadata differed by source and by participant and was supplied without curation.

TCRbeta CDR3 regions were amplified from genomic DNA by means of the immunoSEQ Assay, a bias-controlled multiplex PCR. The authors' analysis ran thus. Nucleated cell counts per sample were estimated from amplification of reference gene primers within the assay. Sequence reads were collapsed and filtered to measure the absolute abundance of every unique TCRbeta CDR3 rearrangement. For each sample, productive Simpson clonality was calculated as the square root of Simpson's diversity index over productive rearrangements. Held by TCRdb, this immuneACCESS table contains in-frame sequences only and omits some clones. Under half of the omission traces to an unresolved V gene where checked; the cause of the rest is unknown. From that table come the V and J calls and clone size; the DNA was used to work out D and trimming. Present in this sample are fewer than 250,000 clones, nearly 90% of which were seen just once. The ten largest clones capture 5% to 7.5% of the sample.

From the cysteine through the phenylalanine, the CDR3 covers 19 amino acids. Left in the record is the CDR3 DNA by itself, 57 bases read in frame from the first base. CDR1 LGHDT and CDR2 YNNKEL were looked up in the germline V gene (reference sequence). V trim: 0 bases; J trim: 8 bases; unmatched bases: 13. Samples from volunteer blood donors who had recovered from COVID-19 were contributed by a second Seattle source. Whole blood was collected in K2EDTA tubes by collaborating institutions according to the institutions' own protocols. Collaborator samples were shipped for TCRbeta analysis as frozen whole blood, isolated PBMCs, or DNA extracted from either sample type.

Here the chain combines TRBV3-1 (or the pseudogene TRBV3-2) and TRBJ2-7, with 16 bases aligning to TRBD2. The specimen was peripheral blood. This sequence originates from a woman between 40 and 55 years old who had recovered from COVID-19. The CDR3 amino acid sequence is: CASSQDPPGLAGGIFKQYF. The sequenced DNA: TGTGCCAGCAGCCAAGATCCCCCGGGACTAGCGGGAGGGATCTTCAAGCAGTACTTC.